The clone carrying this T cell receptor (beta chain) was counted many times. Its specificity is unknown. The data were obtained in a study of T cells after posttransplantation cyclophosphamide. Busulfan-fludarabine conditioning, marrow transplant, and cyclophosphamide on days +3 and +4 were administered. Study-wide results and caveats: Donor CD8+ memory clones often dominated recipient blood repertoires at later times.

Libraries were prepared by immunoSEQ multiplex PCR; TCRdb keeps only in-frame clonotypes and omits some of them. The sample is made up of about 6,700 clones, none counted only once. The source material was PBMCs, sampled after an allogeneic stem cell transplant with post-transplant cyclophosphamide. This sequence was found in a male patient between 25 and 39 years old who received an allogeneic stem cell transplant from an unrelated donor, was CMV-positive, and had acute and chronic GVHD. Some T cells may be the graft donor's.

In nucleotides, the CDR3 is TGTGCCAGCAGTTACTCAACAGCCAGCAATCAGCCCCAGCATTTT. Residues: CASSYSTASNQPQHF. The rearrangement joins TRBV6-6 to TRBJ1-5; D unclear. The CDR3 is 15 amino acids. V was cut by 0 bases and J by 1 base, with 7 bases left in between. Germline assignment: CDR1 MNHNY and CDR2 SVGAGI (reference sequence).